This record concerns one T cell receptor (beta chain) sequence. The antigen is undetermined. A sample-barcoded 5' primer and a J-beta primer mix were used in a second PCR of roughly 7 to 11 cycles. TCRdb re-called the 5' RACE reads with MiXCR, one entry per CDR3 protein. The sample carries some 1.8 million distinct CDR3 sequences, 30% to 40% recorded once. Per germline, CDR1 SQVTM and CDR2 ANQGSEA. The CDR3 is 13 amino acids. This specimen comes from a study of blood T cells in healthy people across ages. Study-wide results and limits: Donors of long life had a larger count of naive CD4+ cells and greater diversity than aged donors.

Roughly 10 milliliters of peripheral blood were drawn from each donor. Sequenced material: blood. The chain couples TRBV29-1 to TRBJ1-1; TRBD1 is a possible D gene (5 bases). This TCR was sampled from a human donor in good health. The CDR3 spells CSGAAARDTEAFF. As DNA, the CDR3 is TGCAGTGGGGCGGCAGCAAGAGACACTGAAGCTTTCTTT.